This TCR delta chain originates from a study of γδ T cells in repeated Plasmodium falciparum infection. As for the study in general: The natural-infection arm compared Malian children under seasonal malaria with matched Australian children. Some Malian samples span acute malaria episodes; others come from no-transmission periods. Broader study findings: Vdelta2-negative gammadelta repertoires appeared less diverse and less shared in Malian than Australian children.

V lost 0 bases and J 1 base, leaving 14 bases between the germline ends. Germline V CDR1 and CDR2: GEAIGNYY, EKD. CDR3 size: 16 residues. This clone is judged large (0.1 to 1%). The antigen is undetermined. Other DNA sequences in this sample translate to the same CDR3. Each sorted gammadelta sample had TRG and TRD chains sequenced. TCRdb reanalyzed the multiplex PCR reads using CATT. The table lists over 45,000 delta-chain clones, 1.5% to 2% of them singletons. Flow sorting of PBMC yielded separate Vgamma9/Vdelta2+ and Vdelta2-negative gammadelta T cell populations for bulk repertoire analysis. The V and J genes are TRDV2 and TRDJ1; no clear D. Input material: gamma-delta T cells from blood. This receptor was identified in a pool of human donors (malaria-infected and uninfected, not separated). In nucleotides, the CDR3 is TGTGCCTGTGACACCGAGGAAGAAGAGGGCACCGATAAACTCATCTTT. Protein sequence: CACDTEEEEGTDKLIF.